This T cell receptor beta chain appears in the sequencing data of a study of blood T cells in healthy people across ages. Germline V gene data show CDR1 as MGHRA and CDR2 as YSYEKL. The CDR3 loop spans 16 amino acids. The V and J ends lost 0 bases and 6 bases, in that order; junction bases with no gene match: 7. A J-beta primer mix and a sample-barcoded 5' primer were used in a second PCR of about 7 to 11 cycles. TCRdb processed the 5' RACE reads anew with MiXCR; each CDR3 protein has one entry. Found here are about 1.7 million distinct CDR3 sequences, approximately 28% of them singletons; the top ten hold roughly 8.2%. Concerning this clonotype itself: Antigen: not known.

Notes on the study in general: Whereas aged donors had fewer naive CD4+ cells, long-lived donors had more of them and higher diversity.

This sequence was found in a woman in her 30s in good health. The source material was blood. The V gene is TRBV4-1, the J gene TRBJ2-7, with 11 bases matching TRBD1. The CDR3 bases are TGCGCCAGCAGCCAAGAAGGACAGGGGGCTTTAGCCGAGCAGTACTTC. It codes for CASSQEGQGALAEQYF.